This T cell receptor beta chain was recovered during a study of blood T cell repertoires in COVID-19. About the study: Nucleic acid was either cDNA or gDNA, and it came from T cells, B-cell-depleted T cells, or PBMCs.

Source study methods: Reference gene primers were amplified, and this amplification served to estimate nucleated cell counts. Data came from immunoSEQ multiplex PCR; TCRdb stores just in-frame clones and leaves some out. The DNA was the basis for D and trimming; V, J and clone size are from that table. The sample yields hundreds of thousands of clones, 82% seen once. Germline V gives CDR1 SGHNT, CDR2 YYREEE (reference sequence). This CDR3 has 16 residues. With 1 base removed from V and 0 bases from J, the gap between germline ends came to 14 bases. The count of this clone is one. The sequence derives from a woman in her sixties with active or convalescent COVID-19. The sequencing sample was made of peripheral blood. The chain links TRBV5-4 to TRBJ2-7, with TRBD2 as a possible D gene (5 bases). The CDR3 nucleotides read TGTGCCAGCAGCTTGAATCTGCGGGCGGCCTCCTACGAGCAGTACTTC. This encodes CASSLNLRAASYEQYF.